This T cell receptor (beta chain) was retrieved from a study of blood T cell repertoires in COVID-19. As processed by the authors: Counts of nucleated cells, estimated from reference gene primer amplification, were obtained. Measured with immunoSEQ multiplex PCR; TCRdb has only the in-frame clones, and not every one. The DNA was the basis for D and trimming; V, J and clone size are from that table. The table includes about 170,000 clones, around four fifths detected once. This clone was seen only a few times. V was cut by 3 bases and J by 6 bases, with 9 bases left in between. The CDR3 has 13 residues.

The receptor was derived from a man in his forties who had recovered from COVID-19. The sequenced material came from peripheral blood. The genes are TRBV12-3 or TRBV12-4 and TRBJ1-5; unclear D gene. The CDR3 region has the DNA TGTGCCAGCAGTTTTCCGGGATCTCAGCCCCAGCATTTT. Its protein product is CASSFPGSQPQHF.